This TCR beta chain was identified during a study of OX40 agonist ivuxolimab in advanced cancers. This table comes from immunoSEQ multiplex PCR, and its TCRdb copy is limited to in-frame clones, with some not included. The data hold 15,000 to 20,000 clones, with 80% to 90% observed a single time. Exclusion of a patient followed from autoimmune disease history or systemic immunosuppression. The CDR3 length is 16 residues. V lost 6 bases to trimming and J lost 4 bases, with 19 bases between them. The germline V gene has CDR1 SEHNR and CDR2 FQNEAQ (reference sequence). This sequence joins TRBV7-9 and TRBJ1-5, with D possibly TRBD1 on 5 matching bases. This receptor was identified in an adult with an advanced solid tumor such as melanoma, head and neck, liver or kidney cancer. The specimen comprised CD4+ or CD8+ T cells sorted from blood, sampled in a trial of the OX40 agonist ivuxolimab. The CDR3 DNA reads TGTGCCAGCAGTAAGGGGTTGGAGGGAGGGAATCAGCCCCAGCATTTT. It translates to CASSKGLEGGNQPQHF.